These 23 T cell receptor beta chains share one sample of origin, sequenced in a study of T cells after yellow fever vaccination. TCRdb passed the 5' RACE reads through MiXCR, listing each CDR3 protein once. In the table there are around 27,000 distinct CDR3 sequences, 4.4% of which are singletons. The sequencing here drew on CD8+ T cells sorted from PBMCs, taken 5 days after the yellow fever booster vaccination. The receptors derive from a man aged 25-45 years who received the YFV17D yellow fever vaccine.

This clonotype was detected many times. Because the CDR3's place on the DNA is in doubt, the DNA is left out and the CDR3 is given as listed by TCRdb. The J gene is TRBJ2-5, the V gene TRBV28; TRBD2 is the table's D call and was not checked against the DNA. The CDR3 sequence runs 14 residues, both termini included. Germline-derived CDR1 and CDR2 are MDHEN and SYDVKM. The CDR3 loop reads CASSLAQAQETQYF.

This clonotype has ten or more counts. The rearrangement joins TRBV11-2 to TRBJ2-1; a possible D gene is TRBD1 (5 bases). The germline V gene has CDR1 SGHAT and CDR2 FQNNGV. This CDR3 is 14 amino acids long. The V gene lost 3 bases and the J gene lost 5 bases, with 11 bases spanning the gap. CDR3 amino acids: CASSLWQGDNEQFF. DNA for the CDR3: TGTGCCAGCAGCTTGTGGCAGGGCGACAATGAGCAGTTCTTC.

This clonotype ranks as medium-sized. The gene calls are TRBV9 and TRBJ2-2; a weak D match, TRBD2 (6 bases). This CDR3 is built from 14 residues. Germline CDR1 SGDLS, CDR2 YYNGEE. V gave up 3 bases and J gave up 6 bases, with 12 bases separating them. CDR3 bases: TGTGCCAGCAGCGGCGGCGGGGTCCCCGGGGAGCTGTTTTTT. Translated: CASSGGGVPGELFF.

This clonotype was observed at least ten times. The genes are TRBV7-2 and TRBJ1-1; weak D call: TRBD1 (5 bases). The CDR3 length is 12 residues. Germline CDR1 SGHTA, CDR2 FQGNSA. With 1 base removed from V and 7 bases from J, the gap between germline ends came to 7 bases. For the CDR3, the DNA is TGTGCCAGCAGCTTAGAGGGGCTTGAAGCTTTCTTT. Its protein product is CASSLEGLEAFF.

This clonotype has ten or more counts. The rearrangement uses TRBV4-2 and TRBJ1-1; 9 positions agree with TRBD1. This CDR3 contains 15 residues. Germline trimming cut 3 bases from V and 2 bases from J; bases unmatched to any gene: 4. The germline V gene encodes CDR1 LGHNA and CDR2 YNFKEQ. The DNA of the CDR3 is TGTGCCAGCAGCCACAAGGACAGGGGAAACACTGAAGCTTTCTTT. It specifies CASSHKDRGNTEAFF.

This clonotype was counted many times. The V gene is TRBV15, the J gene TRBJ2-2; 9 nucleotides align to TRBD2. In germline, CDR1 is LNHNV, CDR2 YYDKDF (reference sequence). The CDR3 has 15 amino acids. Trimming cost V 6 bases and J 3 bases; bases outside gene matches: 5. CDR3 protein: CATRRREGDTGELFF. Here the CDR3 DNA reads TGTGCCACCAGAAGGCGGGAGGGCGACACCGGGGAGCTGTTTTTT.

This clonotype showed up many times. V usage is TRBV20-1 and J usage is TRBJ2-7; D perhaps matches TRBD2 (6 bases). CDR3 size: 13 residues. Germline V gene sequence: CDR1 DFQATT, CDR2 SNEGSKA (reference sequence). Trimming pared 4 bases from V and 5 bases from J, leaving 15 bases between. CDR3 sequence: CSAILALDHEQYF. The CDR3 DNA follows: TGCAGTGCTATCCTAGCGCTTGACCACGAGCAGTACTTC.

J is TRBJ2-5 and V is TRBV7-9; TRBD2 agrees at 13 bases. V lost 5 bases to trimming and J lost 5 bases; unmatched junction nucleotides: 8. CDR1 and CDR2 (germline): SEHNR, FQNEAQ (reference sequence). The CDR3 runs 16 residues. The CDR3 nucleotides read TGTGCCAGCAGCAGAGGGACTAGCGGGAAAAGGGAGACCCAGTACTTC. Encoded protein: CASSRGTSGKRETQYF.

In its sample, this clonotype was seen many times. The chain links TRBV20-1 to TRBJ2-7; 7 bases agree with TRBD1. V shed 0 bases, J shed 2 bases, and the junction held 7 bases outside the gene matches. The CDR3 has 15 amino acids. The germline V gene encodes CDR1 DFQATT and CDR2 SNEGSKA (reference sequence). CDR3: CSARDLRQGPYEQYF. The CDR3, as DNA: TGCAGTGCTAGAGATCTGAGACAGGGACCCTACGAGCAGTACTTC.

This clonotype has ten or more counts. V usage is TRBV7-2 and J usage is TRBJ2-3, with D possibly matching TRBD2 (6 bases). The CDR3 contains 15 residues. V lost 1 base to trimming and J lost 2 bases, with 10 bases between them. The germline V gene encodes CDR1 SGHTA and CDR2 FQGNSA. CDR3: CASSLVAATTDTQYF. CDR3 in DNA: TGTGCCAGCAGCTTAGTAGCGGCCACCACAGATACGCAGTATTTT.

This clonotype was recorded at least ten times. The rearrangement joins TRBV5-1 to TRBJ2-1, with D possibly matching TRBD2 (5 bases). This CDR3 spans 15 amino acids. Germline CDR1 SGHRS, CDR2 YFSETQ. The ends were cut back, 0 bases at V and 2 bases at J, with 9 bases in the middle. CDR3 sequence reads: CASSLGADPYNEQFF. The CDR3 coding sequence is TGCGCCAGCAGCTTGGGAGCGGACCCCTACAATGAGCAGTTCTTC.

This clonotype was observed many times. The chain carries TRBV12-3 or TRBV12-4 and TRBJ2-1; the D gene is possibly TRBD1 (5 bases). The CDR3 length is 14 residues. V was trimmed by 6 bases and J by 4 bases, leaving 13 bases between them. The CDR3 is CASSREDRYNEQFF. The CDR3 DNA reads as TGTGCCAGCAGCCGAGAAGACAGATACAATGAGCAGTTCTTC.

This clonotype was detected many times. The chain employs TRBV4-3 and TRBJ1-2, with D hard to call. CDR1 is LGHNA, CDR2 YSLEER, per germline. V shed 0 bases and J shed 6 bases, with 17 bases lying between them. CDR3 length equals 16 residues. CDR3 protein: CASSQDPGSITNGYTF. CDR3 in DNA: TGCGCCAGCAGCCAAGATCCCGGTTCCATAACTAATGGCTACACCTTC.

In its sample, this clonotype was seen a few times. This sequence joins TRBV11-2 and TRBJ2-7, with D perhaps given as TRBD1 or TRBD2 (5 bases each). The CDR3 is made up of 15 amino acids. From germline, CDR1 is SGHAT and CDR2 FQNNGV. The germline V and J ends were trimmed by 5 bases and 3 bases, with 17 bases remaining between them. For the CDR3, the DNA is TGTGCCAGCAGCCCAGCTTGGGACGGAGACTACGAGCAGTACTTC. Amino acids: CASSPAWDGDYEQYF.

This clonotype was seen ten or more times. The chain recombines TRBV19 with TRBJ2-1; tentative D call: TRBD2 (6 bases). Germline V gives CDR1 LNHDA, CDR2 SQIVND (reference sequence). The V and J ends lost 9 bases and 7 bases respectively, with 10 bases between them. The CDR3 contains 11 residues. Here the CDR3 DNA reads TGTGCCAGCTTGAGCGGGAATGAGCAGTTCTTC. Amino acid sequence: CASLSGNEQFF.

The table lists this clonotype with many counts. As DNA, the CDR3 is TGTGCCAGCAGTTCCGGACCTTCTCCCTACGAGCAGTACTTC. Translation: CASSSGPSPYEQYF. This rearrangement joins TRBV27 to TRBJ2-7; D ambiguous. The CDR3 consists of 14 residues. Trimming took 4 bases from V and 2 from J, leaving 12 bases between them. CDR1 and CDR2 (germline): MNHEY, SMNVEV (reference sequence).

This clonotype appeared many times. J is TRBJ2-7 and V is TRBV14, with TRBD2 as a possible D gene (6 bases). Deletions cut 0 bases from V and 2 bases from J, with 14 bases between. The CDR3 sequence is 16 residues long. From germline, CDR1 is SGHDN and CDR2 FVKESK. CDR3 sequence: CASSQDRGTETYEQYF. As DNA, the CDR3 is TGTGCCAGCAGCCAAGATCGGGGGACTGAGACCTACGAGCAGTACTTC.

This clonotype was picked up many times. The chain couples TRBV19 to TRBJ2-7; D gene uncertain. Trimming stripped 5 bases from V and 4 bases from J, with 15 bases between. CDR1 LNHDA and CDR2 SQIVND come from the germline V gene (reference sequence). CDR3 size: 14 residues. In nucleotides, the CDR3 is TGTGCCAGTAGTTCAGGTATGGGATGGTACGAGCAGTACTTC. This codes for CASSSGMGWYEQYF.

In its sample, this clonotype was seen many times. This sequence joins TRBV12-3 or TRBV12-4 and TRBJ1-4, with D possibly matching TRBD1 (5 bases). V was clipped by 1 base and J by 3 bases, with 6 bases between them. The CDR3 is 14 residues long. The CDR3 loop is CASSLGRANEKLFF. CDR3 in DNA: TGTGCCAGCAGTTTAGGCAGGGCTAATGAAAAACTGTTTTTT.

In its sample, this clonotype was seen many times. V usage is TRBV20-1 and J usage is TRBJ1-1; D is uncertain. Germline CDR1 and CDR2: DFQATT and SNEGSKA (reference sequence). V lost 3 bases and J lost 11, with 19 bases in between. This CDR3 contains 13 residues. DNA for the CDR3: TGCAGTGCTAGCCATTTAGATGAAGACGCGGCTTTCTTT. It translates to CSASHLDEDAAFF.

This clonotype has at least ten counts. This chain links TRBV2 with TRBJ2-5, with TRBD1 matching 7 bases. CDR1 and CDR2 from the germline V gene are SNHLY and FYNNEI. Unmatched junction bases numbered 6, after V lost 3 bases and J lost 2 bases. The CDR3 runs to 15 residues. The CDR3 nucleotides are TGTGCCAGCAGTGAGTGGGACAGATTGCAAGAGACCCAGTACTTC. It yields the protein CASSEWDRLQETQYF.

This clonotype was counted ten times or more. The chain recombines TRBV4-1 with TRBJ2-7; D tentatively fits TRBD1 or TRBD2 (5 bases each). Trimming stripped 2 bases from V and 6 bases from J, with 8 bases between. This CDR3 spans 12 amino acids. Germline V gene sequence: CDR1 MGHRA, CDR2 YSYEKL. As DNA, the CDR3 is TGCGCCAGCAGCCAAAGGGACGGCGAGCAGTACTTC. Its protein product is CASSQRDGEQYF.

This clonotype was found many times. The CDR3 nucleotides read TGTGCCAGTAGGGACGAGTTCTACGAGCAGTACTTC. Residues: CASRDEFYEQYF. This chain links TRBV19 with TRBJ2-7; D ambiguous. V was trimmed by 6 bases and J by 3 bases, leaving 9 bases between them. Germline CDR1 reads LNHDA; CDR2 reads SQIVND (reference sequence). The CDR3 totals 12 residues.